The next 26 T cell receptor beta chains were all read from a single sample in a study of blood T cells in healthy people across ages. PCR was performed a second time for about 6 to 11 cycles using a sample-barcoded 5' primer and a J-beta primer mix. TCRdb independently ran MiXCR on the 5' RACE reads; one entry per CDR3 protein. The data show about 1.7 million distinct CDR3 sequences, with 28% seen just once and approximately 7.7% held by the top ten. The material sequenced was blood. The receptors here all came from a woman in her 30s in good health.

This clonotype has just a few counts. The chain has TRBV7-2 and TRBJ2-5; the D gene is possibly TRBD2 (6 bases). This CDR3 spans 14 amino acids. Per the germline V gene, CDR1 is SGHTA and CDR2 is FQGNSA. V was trimmed by 5 bases and J by 1 base, leaving 11 bases between them. CDR3 sequence: CASSPRLVQETQYF. The CDR3 DNA reads as TGTGCCAGCAGCCCCCGACTAGTCCAAGAGACCCAGTACTTC.

Notes on this clonotype: A clone one base away is much larger, so this may be a read error. The chain employs TRBV7-2 and TRBJ2-1, with D perhaps assigned TRBD1 or TRBD2 (5 bases each). CDR3 length equals 13 residues. With 5 bases removed from V and 10 bases from J, the gap between germline ends came to 15 bases. Germline CDR1 SGHTA, CDR2 FQGNSA. The CDR3 nucleotides read TGTGCCAGCAGCCGGGGTGGGGCCTACGAGCAGTTCTTC. The encoded protein is CASSRGGAYEQFF.

Many counts were recorded for this clonotype. This sequence joins TRBV29-1 and TRBJ2-7; no reliable D call. The length of the CDR3 is 12 residues. The germline V gene has CDR1 SQVTM and CDR2 ANQGSEA. V was cut by 7 bases and J by 7 bases, with 17 bases left in between. The CDR3 here is CSAGYQDSEQYF. CDR3 nucleotide sequence: TGCAGCGCCGGGTATCAGGATTCGGAGCAGTACTTC.

With regard to this clonotype: The missing conserved phenylalanine or tryptophan at the end of this CDR3 makes a read error likely. The gene calls are TRBV12-3 or TRBV12-4 and TRBJ2-1, with 7 nucleotides matching TRBD2. There are 15 residues in the CDR3. Trimming cost V 6 bases and J 4 bases; bases outside gene matches: 9. The CDR3 DNA follows: TGTGCCAGCAGCACGAGCGGGGTATCTTACAATGAGCAGTTCGTC. It translates to CASSTSGVSYNEQFV.

This clonotype was counted a single time. Possible read error: a much larger clone is one base away. The chain is built from TRBV7-9 and TRBJ2-1; D might be TRBD1 (5 bases). CDR1 is SEHNR, CDR2 FQNEAQ, per germline (reference sequence). The CDR3 consists of 15 residues. Here the CDR3 DNA reads TGTTCCAGCAGCTCAGGTGGCAGGGTCCACAATGAGCAGTTCTTC. It codes for CSSSSGGRVHNEQFF.

This clonotype was recorded a few times. The chain employs TRBV3-1 and TRBJ2-3; 7 bases are a match to TRBD1. Germline CDR1 and CDR2: LGHDT and YNNKEL (reference sequence). Trimming cost V 3 bases and J 8 bases; bases outside gene matches: 5. The CDR3 spans 13 residues. CDR3 residues: CASSHPAGGTQYF. CDR3 DNA: TGTGCCAGCAGCCATCCGGCAGGGGGTACGCAGTATTTT.

This clonotype was detected ten times or more. This chain links TRBV12-3 or TRBV12-4 with TRBJ1-1; D perhaps matches TRBD1 (5 bases). The CDR3 extends over 14 amino acids. V dropped 6 bases and J dropped 2 bases, with 13 bases sitting between them. CDR3 sequence: CASRAGLSNTEAFF. For the CDR3, the DNA is TGTGCCAGCAGGGCGGGACTCAGTAACACTGAAGCTTTCTTT.

This clonotype was recorded many times. The chain's CDR3 is CSAPGLAGDEQYF. The CDR3 coding sequence is TGCAGTGCTCCAGGACTAGCCGGGGACGAGCAGTACTTC. V is TRBV20-1 and J is TRBJ2-7, with 8 bases matching TRBD2. The CDR3 spans 13 residues. Germline V lookup: CDR1 DFQATT, CDR2 SNEGSKA (reference sequence). V lost 5 bases and J lost 5; bases outside the gene matches: 8.

The V and J genes are TRBV29-1 and TRBJ1-1, with 8 bases matching TRBD1. CDR1 and CDR2 from the germline V gene are SQVTM and ANQGSEA. The CDR3 has 13 residues. The V and J ends lost 7 bases and 3 bases, in that order; junction bases with no gene match: 7. Here the CDR3 reads CSARHRGDTEAFF. The CDR3 bases are TGCAGCGCCAGGCACAGGGGGGACACTGAAGCTTTCTTT.

Comment on this clonotype: The junction differs from germline at one of its ends, possibly a read error. The V gene is TRBV4-1, the J gene TRBJ2-3; the D gene is possibly TRBD1 (6 bases). The V gene's germline CDR1 is MGHRA and CDR2 YSYEKL. This CDR3 is 16 amino acids long. CDR3 protein: CASSQEPVGLTGTQYF. For the CDR3, the DNA is TGCGCCAGCAGCCAAGAACCGGTGGGTTTGACAGGTACGCAGTATTTT.

The chain is built from TRBV11-2 and TRBJ2-1; D possibly corresponds to TRBD1 (5 bases). This CDR3 comprises 16 residues. Germline assignment: CDR1 SGHAT and CDR2 FQNNGV. With 1 base removed from V and 9 bases from J, the gap between germline ends came to 19 bases. The CDR3 coding sequence is TGTGCCAGCAGCTTAGCTTTTTCGGTCGCGGACACTGAGCAGTTCTTC. Its protein product is CASSLAFSVADTEQFF.

This chain joins TRBV11-2 and TRBJ1-1; D remains unclear. V was shortened by 5 bases and J by 3 bases, with 10 bases between the two germline ends. CDR1 is SGHAT and CDR2 is FQNNGV in the germline V gene. The CDR3 totals 13 residues. Here the CDR3 DNA reads TGTGCCAGCAGCCTGACCAGTGACACTGAAGCTTTCTTT. It codes for CASSLTSDTEAFF. The full variable domain, completed using reference TRBV11-2 and TRBJ1-1, is EAGVAQSPRYKIIEKRQSVAFWCNPISGHATLYWYQQILGQGPKLLIQFQNNGVVDDSQLPKDRFSAERLKGVDSTLKIQPAKLEDSAVYLCASSLTSDTEAFFGQGTRLTVV.

CDR3 loop: CASREGLAGEQFF. The DNA for the CDR3 is TGCGCCAGCAGAGAAGGACTAGCGGGAGAGCAGTTCTTC. The rearrangement links TRBV5-1 to TRBJ2-1, with 12 bases aligning to TRBD2. CDR1 and CDR2 from the germline V gene are SGHRS and YFSETQ. The CDR3 loop spans 13 amino acids. V was clipped by 5 bases and J by 10 bases; unmatched bases: 4.

Notes on this clonotype: One junction end disagrees with the germline gene, perhaps due to a read error. The V call is TRBV3-1, the J call TRBJ2-7, with 9 bases fitting TRBD2. The CDR3 totals 15 residues. Per germline, CDR1 LGHDT and CDR2 YNNKEL (reference sequence). The CDR3 loop is CASSQSSGISYERYF. The DNA for the CDR3 is TGTGCCAGCAGCCAATCTAGCGGGATCTCCTACGAGCGGTACTTC.

This clonotype came up a few times. This sequence joins TRBV12-3 or TRBV12-4 and TRBJ1-2; 9 nucleotides match TRBD1. V shed 2 bases, J shed 3 bases, and the junction held 4 bases outside the gene matches. The CDR3 has 15 amino acids. In nucleotides, the CDR3 is TGTGCCAGCAGTTTATTGCGGACAGGGGACTATGGCTACACCTTC. Amino acids: CASSLLRTGDYGYTF.

This clonotype was seen a few times. This chain connects TRBV5-1 to TRBJ1-2, with 11 bases fitting TRBD1. This CDR3 is 15 amino acids long. The J segment lost 6 bases and the V segment lost 4 bases, leaving 8 bases of the junction unmatched. Germline values: CDR1 SGHRS, CDR2 YFSETQ. CDR3 in amino acids: CASSPGQGAGDGYTF. CDR3 nucleotides: TGCGCCAGCAGCCCCGGACAGGGGGCAGGGGATGGCTACACCTTC.

The rearrangement uses TRBV20-1 and TRBJ2-1; the match to TRBD2 covers 8 bases. V shed 7 bases, J shed 7 bases, and the junction held 12 bases outside the gene matches. The CDR3 runs 14 residues. Germline V gives CDR1 DFQATT, CDR2 SNEGSKA (reference sequence). CDR3: CSVVRGGNLNEQFF. The CDR3 region has the DNA TGCAGTGTCGTTCGGGGGGGCAATTTAAATGAGCAGTTCTTC.

The rearrangement uses TRBV7-3 and TRBJ2-3; D possibly corresponds to TRBD2 (6 bases). Germline CDR1 reads SGHTA; CDR2 reads FQGTGA. V lost 1 base to trimming and J lost 5 bases, with 10 bases between them. The CDR3 length is 14 residues. The CDR3 sequence is CASSLKAGRDTQYF. The CDR3 bases are TGTGCCAGCAGCTTAAAGGCCGGGAGAGATACGCAGTATTTT.

V gene TRBV29-1 combines with J gene TRBJ2-7; D may be TRBD2 (5 bases). CDR3 size: 13 residues. Germline lookup yields CDR1 SQVTM and CDR2 ANQGSEA. V was clipped by 3 bases and J by 4 bases, with 13 bases between them. CDR3 amino acids: CSVESGKEYEQYF. The DNA for the CDR3 is TGCAGCGTTGAGTCGGGGAAAGAGTACGAGCAGTACTTC.

The rearrangement joins TRBV9 to TRBJ2-5; 9 bases match TRBD1. From germline, CDR1 is SGDLS and CDR2 YYNGEE. V was pared by 1 base and J by 6 bases, with 7 bases of the junction left unmatched. This CDR3 spans 15 amino acids. The CDR3 sequence: CASSVSPGTGKTQYF. DNA of the CDR3: TGTGCCAGCAGCGTATCCCCCGGGACAGGGAAGACCCAGTACTTC.

The rearrangement links TRBV6-6 to TRBJ2-7; tentative D call: TRBD2 (5 bases). Deletions cut 6 bases from V and 1 base from J, with 10 bases between. The CDR3 sequence is 13 residues long. Looked up from germline, CDR1 is MNHNY and CDR2 is SVGAGI (reference sequence). CDR3 DNA: TGTGCCAGCAGCCGCCCGGGGTCCTACGAGCAGTACGTC. Encoded protein: CASSRPGSYEQYV.

This clonotype has only a few counts. The V call is TRBV4-2, the J call TRBJ1-4; TRBD1 agrees at 10 bases. Germline lookup yields CDR1 LGHNA and CDR2 YNFKEQ. The CDR3 covers 14 residues. J gave up 11 bases and V 5 bases, and 8 bases lay outside the gene matches. CDR3 bases: TGTGCCAGCAGCTCCCGGGACAGGGGAGGGAAACTGTTTTTT. Translating it yields CASSSRDRGGKLFF.

This clonotype was seen only a few times. The V and J genes are TRBV20-1 and TRBJ2-1, with TRBD2 matching over 13 bases. The CDR3 consists of 17 residues. CDR1 is DFQATT and CDR2 is SNEGSKA in the germline V gene (reference sequence). With 1 base clipped from V and 5 bases from J, the junction kept 8 bases outside the gene matches. CDR3 sequence: CSARVTSGGAGDNEQFF. Written as DNA, the CDR3 is TGCAGTGCTAGAGTTACTAGCGGGGGGGCCGGGGACAATGAGCAGTTCTTC.

The gene calls are TRBV5-5 and TRBJ2-4; D unresolved. Per the germline V gene, CDR1 is SGHKS and CDR2 is YYEKEE (reference sequence). The CDR3 length is 15 residues. Trimming removed 4 bases from V and 1 base from J, with 12 bases in between. The CDR3 protein is CASSLGRTAKNIQYF. The CDR3 DNA is TGTGCCAGCAGCCTTGGGCGTACGGCCAAAAACATTCAGTACTTC.

This clonotype was observed a handful of times. An end of the junction does not agree with germline; a read error may underlie this. V usage is TRBV9 and J usage is TRBJ2-3; 8 bases fit TRBD1. The CDR3 extends over 14 amino acids. Germline V gene data show CDR1 as SGDLS and CDR2 as YYNGEE. CDR3 protein: CASSEDRETDPQYF. CDR3 DNA sequence: TGTGCCAGCAGTGAGGACAGGGAAACAGATCCGCAGTATTTT.

This clonotype has just a few counts. Given a much more abundant clone one base away, this may be a read error. The chain has TRBV29-1 and TRBJ1-2; 10 nucleotides line up with TRBD1. This CDR3 comprises 12 residues. In germline, CDR1 is SQVTM, CDR2 ANQGSEA. The CDR3 sequence: CSTDRGRDGFTF. The CDR3 DNA reads as TGCAGCACAGACAGGGGGCGAGATGGCTTCACCTTC.